This T cell receptor beta chain was found in a study of blood T cell repertoires in COVID-19. Study as a whole: PBMCs, B-cell-depleted T cells, or T cells provided the cDNA or gDNA that made up the material.

Trimming removed 0 bases from V and 10 bases from J; junction bases left unmatched: 9. This CDR3 has 15 amino acids. Germline CDR1 reads SGHTA; CDR2 reads FQGNSA. Profiled with immunoSEQ multiplex PCR; TCRdb holds only in-frame clones, not every one. The data show roughly 380,000 clones, around nine tenths seen once. The specimen was PBMCs or T cells enriched from blood (not recorded which). This clonotype was obtained from a woman aged 30 to 39 who had been exposed to COVID-19. This sequence joins TRBV7-2 and TRBJ2-7; 10 positions agree with TRBD2. The CDR3 DNA sequence: TGTGCCAGCAGCTTAGCGGTTGGGCTAGCGGGAGAACAGTACTTC. Translation gives CASSLAVGLAGEQYF.